The sequence of this T cell receptor beta chain was determined in a study of T cells in Graves' hyperthyroidism and ophthalmopathy (dated by TCRdb to between 2018 and 2021). The study in broad terms: Peripheral blood was collected at initial diagnosis, before any treatment. Thyroid tissue and blood T-cell repertoires from six Graves' hyperthyroidism patients were also compared in the study. The paper reports TCR Vbeta CDR3 sequencing of about 140 peripheral blood samples: approximately 41 ophthalmopathy, fewer than 85 hyperthyroidism and roughly 17 progressor patients. TCR V-J signatures able to tell the groups apart were searched for in a discovery cohort of 90 to 100 patients, of whom 43 had Graves' ophthalmopathy and around 56 had stable Graves' hyperthyroidism. After sampling, hyperthyroidism patients received methimazole starting at 30 mg daily, and ophthalmopathy patients received high-dose intravenous methylprednisolone. Whether ophthalmopathy could be predicted prospectively was tested in an independent validation cohort made up of 18 to 20 hyperthyroidism patients plus 17 patients who later progressed to ophthalmopathy. The 95 to 100 discovery patients were randomly split 7:3 into training and test sets. Overall results and qualifications from the work: No statistical method was used to set the sample size in advance, and investigators knew the group allocation. A model built on a 13 V-J signature distinguished ophthalmopathy from stable hyperthyroidism, reaching 85% to 90% sensitivity and 81% to 83% specificity in cross-validation and 80%/75% in testing. Most expanded thyroid clonotypes (frequency above 0.001) were also found in blood, which suggests that blood repertoires may mirror thyroid immune responses. In validation, progression to ophthalmopathy was predicted by the model with around 70% sensitivity and approximately 78% specificity, a median of approximately 7.1 months before onset.

V has 5 bases trimmed and J has 8 bases trimmed; junction bases matching no gene number 10. Including cysteine and phenylalanine, the CDR3 has 16 amino acids. Solely the CDR3 DNA is kept, with 48 bases framed from the first base. CDR1 and CDR2 are read off the germline V gene (reference sequence) as MNHEY and SMNVEV. TCR beta CDR3 regions were amplified from RNA transcripts. The first round of RT-PCR for the TCR CDR3 was performed with the HTBI primer set and the Qiagen OneStep RT-PCR kit. The libraries were constructed in a second round of multiplex PCR and then size-selected and purified. Paired-end sequencing of the libraries was performed with 100 bp reads on an Illumina HiSeq2000. Processing in the source paper ran as follows. SOAPnuke was used to process the raw data, removing reads that contained adapters or uncalled bases, had a mean Phred below 15, or lacked an exact match to the constant primer or identifier. COPE v1.2.5 was used to merge the high-quality paired reads, and each unique nucleotide sequence was defined as a clonotype. MiTCR v1.1 was used to align clonotypes to the IMGT TRBV, TRBD and TRBJ reference segments. Analysis was restricted to V-J combinations with a frequency above 0.0001, which covered 98% to 99.2% of repertoires. A TCS score was defined as the ratio of F50 (clonal expansion) to E x V (chaos), with BLOSUM62-based TCRdist applied between CDR3 peptides within each V-J. Welch's t-statistics and random forest reduced 500 to 650 V-J features to roughly 13, which were used in a naive Bayes classifier (R e1071). TCRdb reanalyzed the raw reads on its own, using fastp at Q25 for trimming and MiXCR for clone calling, and kept in-frame beta chains. Duplicate CDR3 protein sequences are folded into a single record with the most common DNA and genes. TCRdb, not the authors, supplied the V and J calls. Here the sample has about 590,000 distinct CDR3 sequences; approximately 14% occur a single time. In total, the top ten clones hold around 6.6% of the sample.

This clonotype was seen ten or more times. Its binding antigen is unknown. Per-base quality was not reported, and no clone a single base away is much larger than it. A patient counted as having stable Graves' hyperthyroidism if no progression to ophthalmopathy occurred over 18 months of follow-up. Hyperthyroidism patients were aged 18 to 65 years and newly diagnosed, with disease duration of less than 2 months. The study excluded patients with uncontrolled infections, other autoimmune diseases, pregnancy or lactation. Diagnoses relied on clinical symptoms, serum thyroxine and TRAb, thyroid ultrasound and orbital computed tomography. PBMCs were separated from roughly 10 ml of fresh peripheral blood using Ficoll-Paque density gradient centrifugation. Total RNA was extracted with Trizol reagent, and quality was checked on an Agilent 2100 Bioanalyzer.

This receptor chain uses TRBV27 and TRBJ2-1; 12 middle bases align to TRBD2. Specimen: blood. This TCR came from a woman aged 30 to 39 with Graves' hyperthyroidism. The sequenced DNA: TGTGCCAGCAGTATGACTAGCGGGAGTGTGGTAGATGAGCAGTTCTTC. It specifies CASSMTSGSVVDEQFF.